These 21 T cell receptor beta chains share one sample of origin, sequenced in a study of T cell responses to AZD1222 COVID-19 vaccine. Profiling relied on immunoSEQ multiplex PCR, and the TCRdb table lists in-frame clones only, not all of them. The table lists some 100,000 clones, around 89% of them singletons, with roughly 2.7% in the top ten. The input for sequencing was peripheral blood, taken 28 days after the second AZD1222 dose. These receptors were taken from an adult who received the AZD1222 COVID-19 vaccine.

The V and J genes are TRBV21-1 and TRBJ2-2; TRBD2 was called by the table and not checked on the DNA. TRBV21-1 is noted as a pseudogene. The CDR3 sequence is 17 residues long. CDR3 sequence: CASSTPSGRAGAGELFF. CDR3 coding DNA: TGTGCCAGCAGCACCCCTAGCGGGAGGGCCGGAGCCGGGGAGCTGTTTTTT.

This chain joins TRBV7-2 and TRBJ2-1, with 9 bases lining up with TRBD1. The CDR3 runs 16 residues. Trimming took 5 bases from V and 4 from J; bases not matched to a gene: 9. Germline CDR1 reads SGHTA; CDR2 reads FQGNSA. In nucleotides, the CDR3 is TGTGCCAGCAGCGGCCCGGGACAGGGTATGTACAATGAGCAGTTCTTC. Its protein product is CASSGPGQGMYNEQFF.

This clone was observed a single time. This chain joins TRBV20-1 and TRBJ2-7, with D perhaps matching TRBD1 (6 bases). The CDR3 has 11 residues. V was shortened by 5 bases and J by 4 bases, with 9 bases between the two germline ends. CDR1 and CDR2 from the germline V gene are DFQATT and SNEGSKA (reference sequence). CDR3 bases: TGCAGTGCTCCAGGGGAATACGAGCAGTACTTC. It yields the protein CSAPGEYEQYF.

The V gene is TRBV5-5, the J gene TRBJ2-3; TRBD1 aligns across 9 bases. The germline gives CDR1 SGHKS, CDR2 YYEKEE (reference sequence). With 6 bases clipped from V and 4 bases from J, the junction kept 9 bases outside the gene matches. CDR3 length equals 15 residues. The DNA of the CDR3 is TGTGCCAGCACTCCCGGGACAGGGTTCCCAGATACGCAGTATTTT. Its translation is CASTPGTGFPDTQYF. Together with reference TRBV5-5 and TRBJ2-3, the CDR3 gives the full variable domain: DAGVTQSPTHLIKTRGQQVTLRCSPISGHKSVSWYQQVLGQGPQFIFQYYEKEERGRGNFPDRFSARQFPNYSSELNVNALLLGDSALYLCASTPGTGFPDTQYFGPGTRLTVL.

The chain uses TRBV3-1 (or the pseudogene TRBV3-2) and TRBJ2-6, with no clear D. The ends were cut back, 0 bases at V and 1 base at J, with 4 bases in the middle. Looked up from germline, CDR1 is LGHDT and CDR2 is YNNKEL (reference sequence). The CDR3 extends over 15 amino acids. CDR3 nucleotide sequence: TGTGCCAGCAGCCAAGATGGGTCTGGGGCCAACGTCCTGACTTTC. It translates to CASSQDGSGANVLTF.

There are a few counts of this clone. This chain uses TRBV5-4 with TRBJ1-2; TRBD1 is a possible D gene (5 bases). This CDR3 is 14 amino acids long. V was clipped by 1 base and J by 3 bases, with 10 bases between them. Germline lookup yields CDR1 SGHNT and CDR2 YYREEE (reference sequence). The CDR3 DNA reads TGTGCCAGCAGCTTGTTTAGCAGGGACTATGGCTACACCTTC. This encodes CASSLFSRDYGYTF.

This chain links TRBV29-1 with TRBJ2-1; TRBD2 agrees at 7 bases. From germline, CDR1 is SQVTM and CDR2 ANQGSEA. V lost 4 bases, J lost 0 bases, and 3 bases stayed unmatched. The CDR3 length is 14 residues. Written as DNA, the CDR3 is TGCAGCGTTGGAAGCGGGACCTCCTACAATGAGCAGTTCTTC. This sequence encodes CSVGSGTSYNEQFF.

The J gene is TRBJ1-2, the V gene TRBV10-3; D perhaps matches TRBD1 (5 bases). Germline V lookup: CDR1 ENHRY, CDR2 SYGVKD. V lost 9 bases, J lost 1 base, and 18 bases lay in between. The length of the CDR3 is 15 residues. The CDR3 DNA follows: TGTGCCATTCTTACCGCGGACATGCTTAACTATGGCTACACCTTC. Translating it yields CAILTADMLNYGYTF.

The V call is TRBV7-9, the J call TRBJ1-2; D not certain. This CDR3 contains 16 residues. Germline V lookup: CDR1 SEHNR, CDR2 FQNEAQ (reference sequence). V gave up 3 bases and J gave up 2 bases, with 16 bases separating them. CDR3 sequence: CASSLPNTPPNYGYTF. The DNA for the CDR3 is TGTGCCAGCAGCTTGCCCAACACCCCCCCAAACTATGGCTACACCTTC.

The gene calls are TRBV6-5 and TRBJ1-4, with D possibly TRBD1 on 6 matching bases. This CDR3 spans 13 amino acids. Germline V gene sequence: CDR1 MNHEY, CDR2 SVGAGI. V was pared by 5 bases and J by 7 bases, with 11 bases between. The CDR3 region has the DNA TGTGCCAGCAGTATACGGACAGCTGAAAAACTGTTTTTT. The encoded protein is CASSIRTAEKLFF.

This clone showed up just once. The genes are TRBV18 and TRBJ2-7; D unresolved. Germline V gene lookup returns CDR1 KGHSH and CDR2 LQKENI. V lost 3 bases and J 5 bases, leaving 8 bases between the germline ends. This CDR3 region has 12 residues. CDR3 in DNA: TGTGCCAGCTCACCCGCCGAACACGAGCAGTACTTC. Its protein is CASSPAEHEQYF.

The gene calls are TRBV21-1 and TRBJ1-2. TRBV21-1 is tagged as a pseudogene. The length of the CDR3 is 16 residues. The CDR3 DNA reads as TGTGCCAGCAGCAGCTACATGATCCTCACGGGGTATGGCTACACCTTC. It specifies CASSSYMILTGYGYTF.

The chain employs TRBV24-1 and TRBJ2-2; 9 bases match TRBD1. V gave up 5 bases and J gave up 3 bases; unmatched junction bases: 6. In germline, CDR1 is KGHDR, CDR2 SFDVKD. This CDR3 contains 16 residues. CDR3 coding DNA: TGTGCCACCAGTGGGGGACAGGGATCTTACACCGGGGAGCTGTTTTTT. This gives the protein CATSGGQGSYTGELFF.

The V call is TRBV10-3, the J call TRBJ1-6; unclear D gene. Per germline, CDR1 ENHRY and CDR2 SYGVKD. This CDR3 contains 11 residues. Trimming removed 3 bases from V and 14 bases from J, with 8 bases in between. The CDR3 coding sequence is TGTGCCATCAGTGACAGAGCGTCCCTCCACTTT. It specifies CAISDRASLHF.

The CDR3 DNA reads as TGTGCCAGCAGCCCCGGCCGACACTATGGCTACACCTTC. It specifies CASSPGRHYGYTF. V and J are TRBV6-2 or TRBV6-3 and TRBJ1-2; D is undetermined. Germline V gives CDR1 MNHEY, CDR2 SVGEGT. The CDR3 has 13 amino acids. The germline V and J ends were trimmed by 6 bases and 3 bases, with 11 bases remaining between them.

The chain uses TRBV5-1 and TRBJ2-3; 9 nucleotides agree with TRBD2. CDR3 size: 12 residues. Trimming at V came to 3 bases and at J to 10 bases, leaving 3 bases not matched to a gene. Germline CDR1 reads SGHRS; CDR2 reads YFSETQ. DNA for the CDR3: TGCGCCAGCAGCTCTAGCGGGGAGGCGCAGTATTTT. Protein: CASSSSGEAQYF.

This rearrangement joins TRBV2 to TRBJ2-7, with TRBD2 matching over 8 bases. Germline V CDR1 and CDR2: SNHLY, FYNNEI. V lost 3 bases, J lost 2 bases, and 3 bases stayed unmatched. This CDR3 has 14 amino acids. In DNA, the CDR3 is TGTGCCAGCAGTGATAGCGGGGTACCCTACGAGCAGTACTTC. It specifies CASSDSGVPYEQYF.

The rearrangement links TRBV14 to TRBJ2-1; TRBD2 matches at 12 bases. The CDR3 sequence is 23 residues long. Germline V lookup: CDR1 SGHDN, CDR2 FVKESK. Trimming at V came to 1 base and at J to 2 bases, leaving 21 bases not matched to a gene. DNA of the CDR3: TGTGCCAGCAGCCAAGGCTCTAGCGGGAGGGCTTTATCTTTTTTCGATACCTACAATGAGCAGTTCTTC. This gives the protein CASSQGSSGRALSFFDTYNEQFF.

The CDR3 nucleotides read TGTGCCAGCAGCTTAGCGGCGGGGGAGTACGAGCAGTACTTC. As protein: CASSLAAGEYEQYF. The chain joins TRBV7-9 to TRBJ2-7, with 7 bases matching TRBD2. CDR3 length equals 14 residues. Per the germline V gene, CDR1 is SEHNR and CDR2 is FQNEAQ (reference sequence). Trimming at V came to 0 bases and at J to 4 bases, leaving 3 bases not matched to a gene.

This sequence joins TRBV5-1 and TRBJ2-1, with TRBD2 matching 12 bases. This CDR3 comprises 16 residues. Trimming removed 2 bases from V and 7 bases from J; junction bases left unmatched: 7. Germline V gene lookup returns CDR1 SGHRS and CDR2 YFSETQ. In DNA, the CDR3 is TGCGCCAGCAGCTTCTTGACTAGCGGGAGTATTAATGAGCAGTTCTTC. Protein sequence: CASSFLTSGSINEQFF.

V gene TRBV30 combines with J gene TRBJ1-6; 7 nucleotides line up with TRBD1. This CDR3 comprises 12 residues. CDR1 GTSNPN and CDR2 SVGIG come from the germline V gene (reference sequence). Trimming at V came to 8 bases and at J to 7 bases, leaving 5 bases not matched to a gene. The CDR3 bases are TGTGCCCGGGACAGCCGGAATTCACCCCTCCACTTT. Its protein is CARDSRNSPLHF.